These T cell receptor beta chains were read from a single sample in a study of blood T cells in healthy people across ages. TCRdb reanalysed the 5' RACE reads using MiXCR and keeps one entry per CDR3 protein. The table has hundreds of thousands of distinct CDR3 sequences, 56% seen once. Sequenced sample: blood. Receptors were obtained from a man aged 40-50 years in good health. Each CDR3 is given with its conserved first and last residue. The order of the fields is CDR3 protein, CDR3 DNA, J gene, D gene, V gene, clone size. A D gene is named only where the DNA matches it firmly. For some rows the clone size is stated as once, few or many, or as a class when expanded; others skip it.

CDR3aa: CASSPSPGANYEQYF
CDR3nt: TGTGCCAGCTCCCCTAGTCCGGGGGCGAACTACGAGCAGTACTTC
j_gene: TRBJ2-7
d_gene: .
v_gene: TRBV18
abundance: few

CDR3aa: CASSEVAGGPDTQYF
CDR3nt: TGTGCCAGCAGTGAAGTAGCGGGGGGACCAGATACGCAGTATTTT
j_gene: TRBJ2-3
d_gene: TRBD2
v_gene: TRBV6-1
abundance: many

CDR3aa: CASSYRTGNEYTEAFF
CDR3nt: TGTGCCAGCAGCTATAGGACAGGAAACGAGTACACTGAAGCTTTCTTT
j_gene: TRBJ1-1
d_gene: TRBD1
v_gene: TRBV5-5
abundance: .

CDR3aa: CASSESTAALDTQYF
CDR3nt: TGTGCCAGCAGTGAATCCACTGCGGCCTTAGATACGCAGTATTTT
j_gene: TRBJ2-3
d_gene: .
v_gene: TRBV25-1
abundance: many

CDR3aa: CASSDLAVTYEQYF
CDR3nt: TGTGCCAGCAGTGACCTGGCAGTTACCTACGAGCAGTACTTC
j_gene: TRBJ2-7
d_gene: .
v_gene: TRBV28
abundance: few

CDR3aa: CASSLAGGAQFF
CDR3nt: TGTGCCAGCAGCTTAGCGGGGGGGGCGCAGTTCTTC
j_gene: TRBJ2-1
d_gene: .
v_gene: TRBV7-9
abundance: .

CDR3aa: CASSPGGLGSDTQYF
CDR3nt: TGTGCCAGCTCACCAGGTGGACTCGGCTCGGATACGCAGTATTTT
j_gene: TRBJ2-3
d_gene: .
v_gene: TRBV18
abundance: few

CDR3aa: CASSLLGDKETQYF
CDR3nt: TGTGCCAGCAGTCTCCTTGGGGACAAAGAGACCCAGTACTTC
j_gene: TRBJ2-5
d_gene: .
v_gene: TRBV27
abundance: few

CDR3aa: CASSQALWGLAGGKSSYNEQFF
CDR3nt: TGTGCCAGCAGCCAAGCCCTATGGGGCCTAGCGGGGGGAAAGAGCTCCTACAATGAGCAGTTCTTC
j_gene: TRBJ2-1
d_gene: TRBD2
v_gene: TRBV4-2
abundance: .

CDR3aa: CASSPRGPDYEQYF
CDR3nt: TGTGCCAGCAGCCCTCGGGGGCCGGACTACGAGCAGTACTTC
j_gene: TRBJ2-7
d_gene: .
v_gene: TRBV11-2
abundance: few

CDR3aa: CSATTTRQGPLEQFF
CDR3nt: TGCAGTGCCACAACGACCCGACAGGGCCCTCTTGAGCAGTTCTTC
j_gene: TRBJ2-1
d_gene: TRBD1
v_gene: TRBV20-1
abundance: few

CDR3aa: CASSALGRGWYNEQFF
CDR3nt: TGTGCCAGCAGCGCACTAGGAAGGGGCTGGTACAATGAGCAGTTCTTC
j_gene: TRBJ2-1
d_gene: .
v_gene: TRBV9
abundance: .

CDR3aa: CSAKGGQGITEAFF
CDR3nt: TGCAGTGCCAAAGGAGGGCAGGGGATCACTGAAGCTTTCTTT
j_gene: TRBJ1-1
d_gene: .
v_gene: TRBV20-1
abundance: .

CDR3aa: CASSRGRGDHNEQFF
CDR3nt: TGTGCCAGCTCCCGGGGTAGGGGAGATCACAATGAGCAGTTCTTC
j_gene: TRBJ2-1
d_gene: .
v_gene: TRBV5-5
abundance: few

CDR3aa: CASSPRSFAHEQFF
CDR3nt: TGTGCCAGCAGTCCCCGGTCTTTCGCCCATGAGCAGTTCTTC
j_gene: TRBJ2-1
d_gene: .
v_gene: TRBV7-2
abundance: .

CDR3aa: CASSISGNYNEQIF
CDR3nt: TGTGCCAGCTCGATTAGCGGGAATTACAATGAGCAGATCTTC
j_gene: TRBJ2-1
d_gene: TRBD2
v_gene: TRBV6-1
abundance: .

CDR3aa: CASNRGFNYGYTF
CDR3nt: TGTGCCAGTAACAGGGGATTTAACTATGGCTACACCTTC
j_gene: TRBJ1-2
d_gene: TRBD1
v_gene: TRBV12-3/TRBV12-4
abundance: .

CDR3aa: CASSLSPPQVGGSYEQYF
CDR3nt: TGTGCCAGCAGTTTAAGCCCCCCCCAAGTAGGAGGGAGCTACGAGCAGTACTTC
j_gene: TRBJ2-7
d_gene: .
v_gene: TRBV28
abundance: .

CDR3aa: CASIPPGTNTEAFF
CDR3nt: TGTGCCAGCATCCCACCCGGAACCAACACTGAAGCTTTCTTT
j_gene: TRBJ1-1
d_gene: .
v_gene: TRBV6-5
abundance: .

CDR3aa: CSASPTGTDTQYF
CDR3nt: TGCAGTGCTAGCCCGACAGGCACAGATACGCAGTATTTT
j_gene: TRBJ2-3
d_gene: .
v_gene: TRBV20-1
abundance: few

CDR3aa: CASSQDLTSVRPWNEQFF
CDR3nt: TGTGCCAGCAGCCAAGATCTAACTAGCGTCCGCCCGTGGAATGAGCAGTTCTTC
j_gene: TRBJ2-1
d_gene: TRBD2
v_gene: TRBV3-1
abundance: .

CDR3aa: CSVVGGRDADEQFF
CDR3nt: TGCAGCGTTGTAGGTGGGAGGGATGCCGATGAGCAGTTCTTC
j_gene: TRBJ2-1
d_gene: TRBD2
v_gene: TRBV29-1
abundance: .

CDR3aa: CASSLVASGVYNEQFF
CDR3nt: TGTGCCAGCAGCTTAGTCGCTAGCGGGGTCTACAATGAGCAGTTCTTC
j_gene: TRBJ2-1
d_gene: TRBD2
v_gene: TRBV11-2
abundance: .

CDR3aa: CATSETPGLPSGANVLTF
CDR3nt: TGTGCCACCAGTGAAACACCGGGACTGCCTTCTGGGGCCAACGTCCTGACTTTC
j_gene: TRBJ2-6
d_gene: .
v_gene: TRBV24-1
abundance: .

CDR3aa: CASSQVTSGNSPLHF
CDR3nt: TGTGCCAGCAGCCAAGTTACGAGCGGTAATTCACCCCTCCACTTT
j_gene: TRBJ1-6
d_gene: .
v_gene: TRBV3-1
abundance: .

CDR3aa: CASSQRTGSYEQYF
CDR3nt: TGTGCCAGCAGCCAAAGGACAGGCAGCTACGAGCAGTACTTC
j_gene: TRBJ2-7
d_gene: TRBD1
v_gene: TRBV5-4
abundance: .

CDR3aa: CATSLGTGGYEQYF
CDR3nt: TGTGCCACCAGTCTCGGGACAGGGGGTTACGAGCAGTACTTC
j_gene: TRBJ2-7
d_gene: TRBD1
v_gene: TRBV15
abundance: few

CDR3aa: CASSLKGNTDTQYF
CDR3nt: TGTGCCAGCAGCTTAAAGGGTAACACAGATACGCAGTATTTT
j_gene: TRBJ2-3
d_gene: .
v_gene: TRBV7-3
abundance: .

CDR3aa: CASSADTFTDTQYF
CDR3nt: TGTGCCAGCAGCGCTGATACTTTCACAGATACGCAGTATTTT
j_gene: TRBJ2-3
d_gene: .
v_gene: TRBV3-1
abundance: few

CDR3aa: CASSLLPGLTDTQYF
CDR3nt: TGTGCCAGCAGTTTATTGCCAGGGCTAACAGATACGCAGTATTTT
j_gene: TRBJ2-3
d_gene: .
v_gene: TRBV28
abundance: .

CDR3aa: CASSSRTGANTGELFF
CDR3nt: TGTGCCAGCAGCTCTAGGACAGGGGCGAACACCGGGGAGCTGTTTTTT
j_gene: TRBJ2-2
d_gene: TRBD1
v_gene: TRBV7-2
abundance: few

CDR3aa: CSAPSSQGVLTDTQYF
CDR3nt: TGCAGTGCCCCTTCCTCCCAGGGAGTCCTCACAGATACGCAGTATTTT
j_gene: TRBJ2-3
d_gene: .
v_gene: TRBV20-1
abundance: .